This T cell receptor (beta chain) was profiled in a study of OX40 agonist ivuxolimab in advanced cancers. Method: immunoSEQ multiplex PCR; TCRdb's copy keeps in-frame clones and lacks some. Found here are 60,000 to 90,000 clones, 65% to 90% of them singletons; the top ten hold under 0.75%. This CDR3 region has 16 residues. V was clipped by 2 bases and J by 5 bases, with 17 bases between them. Germline V lookup: CDR1 MDHEN, CDR2 SYDVKM. This sequence originates from an adult with an advanced solid tumor such as melanoma, head and neck, liver or kidney cancer. This chain connects TRBV28 to TRBJ2-3, with D perhaps matching TRBD1 or TRBD2 (5 bases each). The starting material was CD4+ or CD8+ T cells sorted from blood, obtained in a trial of the OX40 agonist ivuxolimab. The CDR3 loop is CASSLGQGARGDTQYF. CDR3 nucleotides: TGTGCCAGCAGTTTAGGGCAGGGAGCGCGCGGAGATACGCAGTATTTT.